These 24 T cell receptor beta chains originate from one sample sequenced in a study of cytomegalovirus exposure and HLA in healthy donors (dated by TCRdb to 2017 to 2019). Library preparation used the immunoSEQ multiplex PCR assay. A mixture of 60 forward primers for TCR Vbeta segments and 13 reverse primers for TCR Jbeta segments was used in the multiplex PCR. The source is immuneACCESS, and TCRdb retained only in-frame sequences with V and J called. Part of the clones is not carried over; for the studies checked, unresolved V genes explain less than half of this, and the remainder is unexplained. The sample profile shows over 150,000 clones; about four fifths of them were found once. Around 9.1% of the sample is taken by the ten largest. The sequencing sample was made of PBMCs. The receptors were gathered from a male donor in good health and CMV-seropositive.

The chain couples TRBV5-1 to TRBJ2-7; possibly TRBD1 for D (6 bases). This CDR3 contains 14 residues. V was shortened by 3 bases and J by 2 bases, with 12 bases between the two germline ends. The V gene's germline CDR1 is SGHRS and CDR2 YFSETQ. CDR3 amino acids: CASSSAGTTYEQYF. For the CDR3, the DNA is TGCGCCAGCAGCTCGGCAGGGACAACCTACGAGCAGTACTTC.

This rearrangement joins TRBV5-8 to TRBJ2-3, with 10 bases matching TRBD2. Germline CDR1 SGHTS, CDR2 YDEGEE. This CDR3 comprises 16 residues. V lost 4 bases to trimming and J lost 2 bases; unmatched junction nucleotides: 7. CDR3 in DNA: TGTGCCAGCAGCCTGAGACTAGCGGGTATCACAGATACGCAGTATTTT. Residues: CASSLRLAGITDTQYF. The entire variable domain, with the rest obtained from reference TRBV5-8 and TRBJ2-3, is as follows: EAGVTQSPTHLIKTRGQQATLRCSPISGHTSVYWYQQALGLGLQFLLWYDEGEERNRGNFPPRFSGRQFPNYSSELNVNALELEDSALYLCASSLRLAGITDTQYFGPGTRLTVL.

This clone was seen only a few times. As DNA, the CDR3 is TGTGCCTGGATCGGCGACAGGGCTACAGATACGCAGTATTTT. This gives the protein CAWIGDRATDTQYF. V is TRBV30 and J is TRBJ2-3; 7 bases line up with TRBD1. Germline trimming cut 4 bases from V and 3 bases from J; bases unmatched to any gene: 7. Germline CDR1 is GTSNPN and CDR2 is SVGIG (reference sequence). The CDR3 is 14 residues long.

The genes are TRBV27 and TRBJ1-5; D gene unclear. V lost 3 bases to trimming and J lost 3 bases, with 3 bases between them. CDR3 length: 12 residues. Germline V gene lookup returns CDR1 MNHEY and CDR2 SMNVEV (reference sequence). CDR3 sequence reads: CASSFVNQPQHF. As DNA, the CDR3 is TGTGCCAGCAGTTTCGTCAATCAGCCCCAGCATTTT.

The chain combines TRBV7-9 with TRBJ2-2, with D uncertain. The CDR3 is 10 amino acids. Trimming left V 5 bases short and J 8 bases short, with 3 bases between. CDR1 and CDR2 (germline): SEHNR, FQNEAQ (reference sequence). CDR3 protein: CASSLGELFF. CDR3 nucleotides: TGTGCCAGCAGCCTAGGGGAGCTGTTTTTT.

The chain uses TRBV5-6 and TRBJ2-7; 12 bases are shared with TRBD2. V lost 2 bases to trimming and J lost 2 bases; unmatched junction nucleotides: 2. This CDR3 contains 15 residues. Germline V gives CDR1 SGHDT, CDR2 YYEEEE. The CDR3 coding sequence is TGTGCCAGCAGCTTTAGGACTAGCGGGACCTACGAGCAGTACTTC. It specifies CASSFRTSGTYEQYF.

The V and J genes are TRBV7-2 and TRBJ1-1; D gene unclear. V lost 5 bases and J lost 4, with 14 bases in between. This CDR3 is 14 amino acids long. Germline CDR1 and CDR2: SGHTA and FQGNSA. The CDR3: CASSPPRGGTEAFF. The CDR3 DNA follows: TGTGCCAGCAGCCCCCCTCGGGGAGGCACTGAAGCTTTCTTT.

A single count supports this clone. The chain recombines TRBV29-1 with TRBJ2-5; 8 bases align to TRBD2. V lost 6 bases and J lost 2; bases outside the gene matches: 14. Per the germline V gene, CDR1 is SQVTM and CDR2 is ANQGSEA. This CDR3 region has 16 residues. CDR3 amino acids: CSVHSRGVSWQETQYF. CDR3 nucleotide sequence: TGCAGCGTACATTCGCGGGGGGTATCGTGGCAAGAGACCCAGTACTTC.

The CDR3 region has the DNA TGCGCCAGCAGTTGGATGGAGACAGTGGCCGATGAGCAGTTCTTC. The encoded protein is CASSWMETVADEQFF. This chain connects TRBV4-1 to TRBJ2-1; possible D gene TRBD1, 5 bases. This CDR3 has 15 amino acids. V gave up 6 bases and J gave up 8 bases, with 20 bases separating them. CDR1 and CDR2 from the germline V gene are MGHRA and YSYEKL.

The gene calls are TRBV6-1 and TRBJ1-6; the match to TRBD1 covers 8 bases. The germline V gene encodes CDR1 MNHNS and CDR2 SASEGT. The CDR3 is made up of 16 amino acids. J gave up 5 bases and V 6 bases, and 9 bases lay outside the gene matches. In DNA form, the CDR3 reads TGTGCCAGCAGCGAACGCGGACAGGGCAATAATTCACCCCTCCACTTT. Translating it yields CASSERGQGNNSPLHF.

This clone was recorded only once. In DNA, the CDR3 is TGCGCCAGCAGCCAAAGCCTTAGACAGATGGGCAATTCACCCCTCCACTTT. Residues: CASSQSLRQMGNSPLHF. The chain is built from TRBV4-3 and TRBJ1-6; possible D gene TRBD1, 5 bases. V lost 2 bases and J lost 7, with 18 bases in between. The CDR3 spans 17 residues. Germline CDR1 reads LGHNA; CDR2 reads YSLEER.

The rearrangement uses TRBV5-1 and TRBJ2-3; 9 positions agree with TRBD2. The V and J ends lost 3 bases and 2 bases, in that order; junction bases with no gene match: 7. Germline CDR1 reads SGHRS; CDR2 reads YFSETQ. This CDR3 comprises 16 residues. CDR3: CASSYGSGGSTDTQYF. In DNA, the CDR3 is TGCGCCAGCAGCTACGGTAGCGGGGGCTCCACAGATACGCAGTATTTT.

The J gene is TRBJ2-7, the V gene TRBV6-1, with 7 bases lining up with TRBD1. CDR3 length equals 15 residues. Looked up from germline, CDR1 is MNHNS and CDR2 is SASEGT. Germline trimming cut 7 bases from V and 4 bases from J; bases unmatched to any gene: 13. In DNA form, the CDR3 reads TGTGCCAGCAAGCCAAAGACAGGGATGGAATACGAGCAGTACTTC. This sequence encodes CASKPKTGMEYEQYF.

The CDR3 here is CASSLARDRSNSPLHF. CDR3 in DNA: TGTGCCAGCTCTCTCGCCCGGGACAGGAGTAATTCACCCCTCCACTTT. J is TRBJ1-6 and V is TRBV18, with 8 nucleotides matching TRBD1. The CDR3 is 16 amino acids. V lost 6 bases and J lost 6; bases outside the gene matches: 10. From germline, CDR1 is KGHSH and CDR2 LQKENI.

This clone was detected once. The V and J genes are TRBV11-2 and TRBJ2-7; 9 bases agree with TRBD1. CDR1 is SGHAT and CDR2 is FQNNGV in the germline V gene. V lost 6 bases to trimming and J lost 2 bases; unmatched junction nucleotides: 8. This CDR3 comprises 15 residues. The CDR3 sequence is CASRRIGTGTYEQYF. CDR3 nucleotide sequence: TGTGCCAGCAGGCGCATTGGGACAGGGACCTACGAGCAGTACTTC.

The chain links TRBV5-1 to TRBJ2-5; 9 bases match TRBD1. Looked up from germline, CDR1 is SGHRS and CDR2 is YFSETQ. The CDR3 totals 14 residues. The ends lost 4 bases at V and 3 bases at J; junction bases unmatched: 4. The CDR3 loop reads CASSPRDREETQYF. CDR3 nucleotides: TGCGCCAGCAGCCCCCGGGACAGGGAAGAGACCCAGTACTTC.

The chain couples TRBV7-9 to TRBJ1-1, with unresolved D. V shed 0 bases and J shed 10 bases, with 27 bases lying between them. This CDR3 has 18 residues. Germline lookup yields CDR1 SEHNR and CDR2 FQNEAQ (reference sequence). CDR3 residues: CASSLAHNTRQRGFAAFF. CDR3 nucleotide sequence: TGTGCCAGCAGCTTAGCCCATAATACCAGGCAGCGAGGGTTTGCAGCTTTCTTT.

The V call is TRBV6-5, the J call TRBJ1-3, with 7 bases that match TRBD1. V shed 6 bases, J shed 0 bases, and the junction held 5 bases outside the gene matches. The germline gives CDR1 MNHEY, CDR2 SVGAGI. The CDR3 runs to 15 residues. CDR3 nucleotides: TGTGCCAGCAGAGTGACAGGGAGCTCTGGAAACACCATATATTTT. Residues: CASRVTGSSGNTIYF.

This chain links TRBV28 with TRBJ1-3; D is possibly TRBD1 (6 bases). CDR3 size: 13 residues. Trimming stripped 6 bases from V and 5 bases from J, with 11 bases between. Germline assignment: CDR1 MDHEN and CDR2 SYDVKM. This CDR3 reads CASRRTDRNTIYF. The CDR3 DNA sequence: TGTGCCAGCAGGCGGACAGACCGAAACACCATATATTTT.

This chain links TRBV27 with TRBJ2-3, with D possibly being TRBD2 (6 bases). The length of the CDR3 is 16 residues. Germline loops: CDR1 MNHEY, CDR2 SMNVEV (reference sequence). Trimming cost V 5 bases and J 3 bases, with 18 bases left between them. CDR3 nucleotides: TGTGCCAGCAGTCCCCGGACGAAAGCGGGTACAGATACGCAGTATTTT. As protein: CASSPRTKAGTDTQYF.

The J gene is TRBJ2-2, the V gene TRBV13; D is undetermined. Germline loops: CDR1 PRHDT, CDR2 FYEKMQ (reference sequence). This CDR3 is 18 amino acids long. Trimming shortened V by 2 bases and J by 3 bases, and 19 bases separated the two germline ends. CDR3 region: CASSLLATAPSDTGELFF. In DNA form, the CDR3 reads TGTGCCAGCAGCTTATTAGCCACCGCACCGTCGGACACCGGGGAGCTGTTTTTT.

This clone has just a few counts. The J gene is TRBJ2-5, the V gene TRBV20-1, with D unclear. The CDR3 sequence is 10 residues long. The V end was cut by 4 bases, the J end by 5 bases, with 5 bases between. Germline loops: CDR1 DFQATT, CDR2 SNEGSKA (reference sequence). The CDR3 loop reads CSATVETQYF. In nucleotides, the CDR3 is TGCAGTGCTACTGTCGAGACCCAGTACTTC.

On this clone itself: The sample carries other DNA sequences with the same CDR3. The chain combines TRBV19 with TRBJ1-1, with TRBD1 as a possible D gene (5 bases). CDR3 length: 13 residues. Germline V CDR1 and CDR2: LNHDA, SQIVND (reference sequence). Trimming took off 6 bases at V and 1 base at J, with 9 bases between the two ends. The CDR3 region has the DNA TGTGCCAGTAGCTCTCAGGGGAACACTGAAGCTTTCTTT. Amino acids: CASSSQGNTEAFF.

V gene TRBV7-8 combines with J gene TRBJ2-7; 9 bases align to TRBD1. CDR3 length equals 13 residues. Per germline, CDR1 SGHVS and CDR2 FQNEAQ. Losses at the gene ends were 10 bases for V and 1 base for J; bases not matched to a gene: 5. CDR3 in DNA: TGTGCCACCGCCGGGACAGGGTCCTACGAGCAGTACTTC. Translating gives CATAGTGSYEQYF.